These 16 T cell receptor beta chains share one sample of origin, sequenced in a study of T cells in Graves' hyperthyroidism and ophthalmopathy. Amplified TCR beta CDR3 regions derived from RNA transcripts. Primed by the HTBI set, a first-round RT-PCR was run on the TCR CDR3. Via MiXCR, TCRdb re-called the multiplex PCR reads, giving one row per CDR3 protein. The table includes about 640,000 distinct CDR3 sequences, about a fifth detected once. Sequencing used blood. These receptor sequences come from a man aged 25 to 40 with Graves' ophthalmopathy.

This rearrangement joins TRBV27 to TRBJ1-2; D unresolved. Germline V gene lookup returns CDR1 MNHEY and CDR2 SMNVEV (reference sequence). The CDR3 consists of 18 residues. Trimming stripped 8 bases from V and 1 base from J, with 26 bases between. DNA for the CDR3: TGTGCCAGCGGCTACCAGGTGCTCCAAGACGCTCATAACTATGGCTACACCTTC. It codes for CASGYQVLQDAHNYGYTF.

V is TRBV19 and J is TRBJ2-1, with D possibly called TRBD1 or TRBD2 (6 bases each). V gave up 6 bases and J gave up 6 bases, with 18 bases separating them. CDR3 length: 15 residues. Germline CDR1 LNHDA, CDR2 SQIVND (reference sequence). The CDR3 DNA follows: TGTGCCAGTAGACCGCGACAGGAGGGTTTCAATGAGCAGTTCTTC. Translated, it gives CASRPRQEGFNEQFF.

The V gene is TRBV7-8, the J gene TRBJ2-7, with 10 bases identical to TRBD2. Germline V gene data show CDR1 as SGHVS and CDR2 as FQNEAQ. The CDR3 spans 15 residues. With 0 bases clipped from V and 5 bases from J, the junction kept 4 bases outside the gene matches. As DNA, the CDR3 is TGTGCCAGCAGCTTAGCACTAGCGGGAAATCACGAGCAGTACTTC. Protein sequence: CASSLALAGNHEQYF.

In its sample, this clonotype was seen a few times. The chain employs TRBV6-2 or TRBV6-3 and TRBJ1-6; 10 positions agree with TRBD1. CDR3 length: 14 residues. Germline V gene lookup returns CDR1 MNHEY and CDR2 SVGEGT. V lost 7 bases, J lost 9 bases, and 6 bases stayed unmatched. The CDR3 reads CASNGQGGLSPLHF. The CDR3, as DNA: TGTGCCAGCAACGGACAGGGGGGACTTTCACCCCTCCACTTT.

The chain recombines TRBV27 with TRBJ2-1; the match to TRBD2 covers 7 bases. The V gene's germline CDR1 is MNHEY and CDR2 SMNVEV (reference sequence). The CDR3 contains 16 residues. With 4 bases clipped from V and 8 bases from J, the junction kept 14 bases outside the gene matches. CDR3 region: CASSSATSLNTDEQFF. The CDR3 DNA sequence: TGTGCCAGCAGTTCCGCGACTAGCCTCAATACAGATGAGCAGTTCTTC.

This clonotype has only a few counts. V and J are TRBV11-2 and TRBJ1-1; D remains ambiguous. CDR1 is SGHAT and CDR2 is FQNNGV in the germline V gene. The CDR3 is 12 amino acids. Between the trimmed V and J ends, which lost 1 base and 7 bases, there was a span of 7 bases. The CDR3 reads CASSLARREAFF. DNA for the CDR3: TGTGCCAGCAGCTTAGCCCGGCGTGAAGCTTTCTTT.

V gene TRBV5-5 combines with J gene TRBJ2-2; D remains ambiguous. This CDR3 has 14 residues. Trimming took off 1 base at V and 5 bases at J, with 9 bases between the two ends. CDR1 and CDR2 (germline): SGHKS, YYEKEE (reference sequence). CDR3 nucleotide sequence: TGTGCCAGCAGCTTGATGTGGGGAACCGGGGAGCTGTTTTTT. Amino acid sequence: CASSLMWGTGELFF.

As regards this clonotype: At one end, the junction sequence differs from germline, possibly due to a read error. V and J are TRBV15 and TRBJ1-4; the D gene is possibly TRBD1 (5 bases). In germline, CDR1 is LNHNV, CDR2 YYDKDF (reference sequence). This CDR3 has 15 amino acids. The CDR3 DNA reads TGTGTCACCAGCAGAGGGGACCTGCTGGATGAAAAACTGTTTTTT. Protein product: CVTSRGDLLDEKLFF.

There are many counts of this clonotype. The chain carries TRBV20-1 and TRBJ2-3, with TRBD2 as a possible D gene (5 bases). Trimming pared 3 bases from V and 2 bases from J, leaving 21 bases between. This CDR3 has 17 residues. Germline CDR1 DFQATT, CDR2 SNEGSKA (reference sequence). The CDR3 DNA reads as TGCAGTGCTAGTACGTTGGCGCGTTCGGGGTTCACAGATACGCAGTATTTT. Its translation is CSASTLARSGFTDTQYF.

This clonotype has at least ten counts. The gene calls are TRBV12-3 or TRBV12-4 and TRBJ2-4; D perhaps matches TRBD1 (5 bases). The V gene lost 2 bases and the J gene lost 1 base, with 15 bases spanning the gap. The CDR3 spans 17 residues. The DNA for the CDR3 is TGTGCCAGCAGTTTACAGTGGCAGGGCCGCGCCAAAAACATTCAGTACTTC. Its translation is CASSLQWQGRAKNIQYF.

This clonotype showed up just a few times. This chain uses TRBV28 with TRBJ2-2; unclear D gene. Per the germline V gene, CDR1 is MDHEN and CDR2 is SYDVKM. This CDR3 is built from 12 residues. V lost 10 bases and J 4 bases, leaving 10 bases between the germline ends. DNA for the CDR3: TGTGCCATTGGTTTGGGCACCGGGGAGCTGTTTTTT. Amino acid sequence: CAIGLGTGELFF.

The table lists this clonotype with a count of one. The CDR3 DNA reads TGTGCCAGCAGCTTGTCTTGGGGTGAGACTGAAGCTTTCTTT. Translation gives CASSLSWGETEAFF. This chain links TRBV5-6 with TRBJ1-1; no clear D gene. V lost 1 base and J lost 5, with 12 bases in between. The CDR3 covers 14 residues. Germline V gene sequence: CDR1 SGHDT, CDR2 YYEEEE.

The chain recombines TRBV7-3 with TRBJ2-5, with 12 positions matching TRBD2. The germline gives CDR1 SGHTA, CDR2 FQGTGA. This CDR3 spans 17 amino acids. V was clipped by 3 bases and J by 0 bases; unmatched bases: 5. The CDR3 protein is CASSLGTSGRDQETQYF. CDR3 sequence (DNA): TGTGCCAGCAGCTTGGGGACTAGCGGGCGGGACCAAGAGACCCAGTACTTC.

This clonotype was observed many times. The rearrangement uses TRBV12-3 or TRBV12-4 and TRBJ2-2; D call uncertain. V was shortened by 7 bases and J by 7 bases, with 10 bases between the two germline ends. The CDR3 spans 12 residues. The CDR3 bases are TGTGCCAGCACCTTGGGCTACGGGGAGCTGTTTTTT. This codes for CASTLGYGELFF.

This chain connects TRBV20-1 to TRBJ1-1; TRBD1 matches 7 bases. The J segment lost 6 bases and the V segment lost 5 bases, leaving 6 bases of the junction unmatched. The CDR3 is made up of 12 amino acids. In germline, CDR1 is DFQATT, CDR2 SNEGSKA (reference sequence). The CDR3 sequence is CSARRDRPEAFF. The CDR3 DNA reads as TGCAGTGCTCGCCGGGACAGACCTGAAGCTTTCTTT.

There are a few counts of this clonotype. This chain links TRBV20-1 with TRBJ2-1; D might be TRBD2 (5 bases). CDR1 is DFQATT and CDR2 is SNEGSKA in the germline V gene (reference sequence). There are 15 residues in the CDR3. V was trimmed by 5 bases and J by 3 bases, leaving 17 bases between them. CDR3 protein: CSALTTERNYNEQFF. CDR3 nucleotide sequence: TGCAGTGCTCTCACCACCGAGCGGAACTACAATGAGCAGTTCTTC.